One sample yielded the 30 T cell receptor beta chains listed below, sequenced in a study of beta chain features in type 1 diabetes. Overall study findings and caveats: Among all four CD4+ subsets, Type 1 diabetes patients had TCRB CDR3s that were moderately but significantly shorter.

Of the isolated RNA, all was reverse transcribed, and so the sequenced material was expressed TCRB transcripts. TCRdb's copy holds only in-frame clones and misses some; the assay was immunoSEQ multiplex PCR. The data show hundreds of thousands of clones, around an eighth seen once. What these receptors recognize is not known. Source material: naive CD4+ T cells from blood. The receptors shown here come from a man aged 25-45 years with type 1 diabetes.

This clone showed up just a few times. The CDR3 spells CASSRREGQGGETQYF. CDR3 in DNA: TGTGCCAGCAGCCGTCGGGAAGGACAGGGAGGGGAGACCCAGTACTTC. The chain has TRBV4-2 and TRBJ2-5; D possibly corresponds to TRBD1 (8 bases). The CDR3 is made up of 16 amino acids. The germline gives CDR1 LGHNA, CDR2 YNFKEQ. V was trimmed by 4 bases and J by 5 bases, leaving 20 bases between them.

The chain has TRBV9 and TRBJ1-5, with 8 bases that match TRBD1. The V segment lost 0 bases and the J segment 6 bases; nucleotides outside the gene matches: 5. CDR1 and CDR2 from the germline V gene are SGDLS and YYNGEE. The CDR3 is made up of 15 amino acids. Here the CDR3 DNA reads TGTGCCAGCAGCGTAGGGCCGGACAGGGCTCAGCCCCAGCATTTT. This codes for CASSVGPDRAQPQHF. The full variable domain, completed using reference TRBV9 and TRBJ1-5, is DSGVTQTPKHLITATGQRVTLRCSPRSGDLSVYWYQQSLDQGLQFLIQYYNGEERAKGNILERFSAQQFPDLHSELNLSSLELGDSALYFCASSVGPDRAQPQHFGDGTRLSIL.

A few counts support this clone. The V gene is TRBV15, the J gene TRBJ2-7, with 11 bases that match TRBD2. V was clipped by 3 bases and J by 1 base; unmatched bases: 8. The germline gives CDR1 LNHNV, CDR2 YYDKDF (reference sequence). This CDR3 is 17 amino acids long. This CDR3 reads CATSSLLGTSGSYEQYF. In DNA, the CDR3 is TGTGCCACCAGCAGTCTACTTGGGACTAGCGGATCCTACGAGCAGTACTTC.

This clone came up a few times. The chain joins TRBV19 to TRBJ2-7; D not resolved. The CDR3 covers 13 residues. CDR1 is LNHDA and CDR2 is SQIVND in the germline V gene (reference sequence). Trimming removed 4 bases from V and 6 bases from J, with 13 bases in between. The CDR3 protein is CASSTTRGREQYF. The CDR3 DNA follows: TGTGCCAGTAGTACAACCCGCGGTCGCGAGCAGTACTTC.

This clone was detected only a few times. The chain is built from TRBV28 and TRBJ2-5; perhaps TRBD1 as D (5 bases). The germline CDR1 and CDR2 sequences are MDHEN and SYDVKM. Trimming stripped 1 base from V and 3 bases from J, with 12 bases between. The CDR3 has 15 amino acids. CDR3 amino acids: CASSLFPAGKETQYF. CDR3 nucleotides: TGTGCCAGCAGTTTATTCCCGGCAGGGAAAGAGACCCAGTACTTC.

The V call is TRBV28, the J call TRBJ2-1, with 9 bases lining up with TRBD2. The germline V gene has CDR1 MDHEN and CDR2 SYDVKM. This CDR3 spans 17 amino acids. Trimming removed 10 bases from V and 1 base from J; junction bases left unmatched: 14. CDR3 nucleotides: TGTGCCATCATAGATGGTAGCGGGAGTAGTTCCTACAATGAGCAGTTCTTC. Residues: CAIIDGSGSSSYNEQFF.

V gene TRBV29-1 combines with J gene TRBJ2-3; D unclear. The CDR3 spans 14 residues. V was cut by 1 base and J by 4 bases, with 12 bases left in between. The germline V gene has CDR1 SQVTM and CDR2 ANQGSEA. CDR3 amino acids: CSVEAVPLADTQYF. The CDR3 DNA reads TGCAGCGTTGAAGCTGTCCCACTGGCAGATACGCAGTATTTT.

This clone turned up a few times. This rearrangement joins TRBV7-2 to TRBJ2-1, with 7 bases identical to TRBD1. This CDR3 spans 16 amino acids. The V and J ends lost 2 bases and 2 bases, in that order; junction bases with no gene match: 6. CDR1 SGHTA and CDR2 FQGNSA come from the germline V gene. The CDR3: CASSLTPTGTYNEQFF. The CDR3 DNA is TGTGCCAGCAGCTTAACCCCGACAGGGACCTACAATGAGCAGTTCTTC.

This clone was counted only a few times. The J gene is TRBJ2-5, the V gene TRBV28; TRBD1 matches at 7 bases. The CDR3 covers 16 residues. V dropped 1 base and J dropped 4; count of bases not matched to a gene: 9. CDR1 MDHEN and CDR2 SYDVKM come from the germline V gene. DNA for the CDR3: TGTGCCAGCAGTTTATCCCCACAGGGGAGAGGAGAGACCCAGTACTTC. Translation gives CASSLSPQGRGETQYF.

The V and J genes are TRBV28 and TRBJ2-7; 8 nucleotides line up with TRBD1. This CDR3 is 14 amino acids long. The V segment lost 6 bases and the J segment 7 bases; nucleotides outside the gene matches: 11. In germline, CDR1 is MDHEN, CDR2 SYDVKM. CDR3 coding DNA: TGTGCCAGCAGGGCTTTCCAGGGGGCTGGGGAGCAGTACTTC. As protein: CASRAFQGAGEQYF.

This clone has a handful of counts. The V call is TRBV7-9, the J call TRBJ1-4; unclear D gene. The CDR3 is 15 residues long. Germline CDR1 is SEHNR and CDR2 is FQNEAQ (reference sequence). The V end lost 2 bases, the J end lost 4 bases, and 11 bases lay between the germline ends. The DNA for the CDR3 is TGTGCCAGCAGCTTACTCTCCCAGGATAATGAAAAACTGTTTTTT. Protein sequence: CASSLLSQDNEKLFF.

The V and J genes are TRBV7-3 and TRBJ2-5; 7 bases match TRBD2. CDR1 SGHTA and CDR2 FQGTGA come from the germline V gene. J gave up 5 bases and V 5 bases, and 5 bases lay outside the gene matches. This CDR3 is 13 amino acids long. The DNA for the CDR3 is TGTGCCAGCAGCCGCGGGAGCGGCGAGACCCAGTACTTC. Its protein product is CASSRGSGETQYF.

This clone was seen more than once but under ten times. The genes are TRBV7-9 and TRBJ2-3; 9 bases align to TRBD1. CDR1 and CDR2 (germline): SEHNR, FQNEAQ (reference sequence). CDR3 length: 14 amino acids. J was trimmed by 3 bases and V by 4 bases; bases with no gene match: 2. CDR3 nucleotide sequence: TGTGCCAGCAGCTCCGGGACAGGGACAGATACGCAGTATTTT. Residues: CASSSGTGTDTQYF.

This clone was counted only a few times. The rearrangement uses TRBV30 and TRBJ2-1; 12 bases line up with TRBD2. From germline, CDR1 is GTSNPN and CDR2 SVGIG (reference sequence). This CDR3 has 16 residues. The junction had 6 bases not matched to a gene; V was cut back by 1 base and J by 5 bases. CDR3 region: CAWSERASGRDNEQFF. CDR3 nucleotide sequence: TGTGCCTGGAGTGAGAGGGCTAGCGGGAGGGACAATGAGCAGTTCTTC.

A few counts support this clone. The chain has TRBV7-9 and TRBJ2-7; D not resolved. The CDR3 runs 11 residues. The V end was cut by 5 bases, the J end by 6 bases, with 8 bases between. Germline V CDR1 and CDR2: SEHNR, FQNEAQ (reference sequence). The CDR3 protein is CASSLRFEQYF. DNA for the CDR3: TGTGCCAGCAGCCTACGTTTCGAGCAGTACTTC.

V gene TRBV28 combines with J gene TRBJ1-2; D gene ambiguous. Trimming stripped 6 bases from V and 4 bases from J, with 12 bases between. This CDR3 is built from 13 residues. Germline CDR1 reads MDHEN; CDR2 reads SYDVKM. CDR3 residues: CASSLPGSYGYTF. The CDR3 nucleotides are TGTGCCAGCAGCCTCCCGGGGTCCTATGGCTACACCTTC.

The table lists this clone with a few counts. The rearrangement uses TRBV2 and TRBJ2-7; 8 positions agree with TRBD1. The CDR3 totals 12 residues. CDR1 and CDR2 (germline): SNHLY, FYNNEI. V dropped 5 bases and J dropped 6; count of bases not matched to a gene: 3. The CDR3 reads CASSNRGVEQYF. DNA for the CDR3: TGTGCCAGCAGTAACAGGGGGGTCGAGCAGTACTTC.

The chain carries TRBV27 and TRBJ2-7, with TRBD2 matching 8 bases. Germline values: CDR1 MNHEY, CDR2 SMNVEV (reference sequence). The CDR3 length is 14 residues. V lost 2 bases, J lost 4 bases, and 4 bases stayed unmatched. The CDR3 loop reads CASSLKRERYEQYF. CDR3 sequence (DNA): TGTGCCAGCAGTTTAAAGCGGGAGAGGTACGAGCAGTACTTC.

CDR3 in amino acids: CASSQGIAEAKNIQYF. Written as DNA, the CDR3 is TGTGCCAGCAGCCAAGGTATAGCGGAAGCCAAAAACATTCAGTACTTC. The chain has TRBV4-2 and TRBJ2-4; perhaps TRBD2 as D (6 bases). CDR3 length: 16 amino acids. The V end lost 1 base, the J end lost 0 bases, and 10 bases lay between the germline ends. Germline loops: CDR1 LGHNA, CDR2 YNFKEQ.

This clone occurred a few times. V usage is TRBV6-1 and J usage is TRBJ2-7, with 8 bases matching TRBD1. The V gene end was trimmed by 3 bases and the J gene end by 7 bases; junction bases not matched to a gene: 11. This CDR3 is 15 amino acids long. CDR1 MNHNS and CDR2 SASEGT come from the germline V gene. In DNA form, the CDR3 reads TGTGCCAGCAGTGAGCCTGGACAGGGAAGTAGGGAGCAGTACTTC. Translating gives CASSEPGQGSREQYF.

The chain uses TRBV29-1 and TRBJ2-7; 11 bases are shared with TRBD1. The germline V gene encodes CDR1 SQVTM and CDR2 ANQGSEA. V was pared by 3 bases and J by 4 bases, with 5 bases of the junction left unmatched. The CDR3 runs to 14 residues. CDR3 DNA sequence: TGCAGCGTTGAGGGACAGGGGGGGGGTTACGAGCAGTACTTC. Its translation is CSVEGQGGGYEQYF.

The chain combines TRBV4-1 with TRBJ2-1; D possibly corresponds to TRBD2 (5 bases). With 4 bases removed from V and 7 bases from J, the gap between germline ends came to 14 bases. The CDR3 sequence is 14 residues long. Germline V lookup: CDR1 MGHRA, CDR2 YSYEKL. The CDR3 protein is CASSRRSGLNEQFF. The CDR3 bases are TGCGCCAGCAGCCGTCGGAGCGGTTTGAATGAGCAGTTCTTC.

V is TRBV10-3 and J is TRBJ2-5, with 9 bases fitting TRBD1. The trim removed 8 bases at V and 5 bases at J, leaving 6 bases unmatched. Germline CDR1 ENHRY, CDR2 SYGVKD. The CDR3 is 13 residues long. The CDR3 here is CAIGETGGETQYF. The DNA for the CDR3 is TGTGCCATCGGGGAGACAGGGGGGGAGACCCAGTACTTC.

The rearrangement uses TRBV25-1 and TRBJ1-2; 7 bases map to TRBD1. CDR3 length: 14 amino acids. With 5 bases clipped from V and 2 bases from J, the junction kept 5 bases outside the gene matches. The V gene's germline CDR1 is MGHDK and CDR2 SYGVNS. CDR3 nucleotides: TGTGCCAGCAGTTCATCGACAGGGAACTATGGCTACACCTTC. This sequence encodes CASSSSTGNYGYTF.

Only a few counts were recorded for this clone. The sample has other DNA sequences that encode this CDR3 too. This sequence joins TRBV18 and TRBJ2-7, with 9 bases fitting TRBD1. The CDR3 has 15 residues. V gave up 2 bases and J gave up 1 base; unmatched junction bases: 3. Germline values: CDR1 KGHSH, CDR2 LQKENI. The CDR3 nucleotides are TGTGCCAGCTCACCAGGGACAGGGTCTTCCTACGAGCAGTACTTC. It translates to CASSPGTGSSYEQYF. Full variable domain (rest looked up from reference TRBV18 and TRBJ2-7): NAGVMQNPRHLVRRRGQEARLRCSPMKGHSHVYWYRQLPEEGLKFMVYLQKENIIDESGMPKERFSAEFPKEGPSILRIQQVVRGDSAAYFCASSPGTGSSYEQYFGPGTRLTVT.

The gene calls are TRBV29-1 and TRBJ2-5; no definite D call. Germline V gene lookup returns CDR1 SQVTM and CDR2 ANQGSEA. V lost 4 bases, J lost 13 bases, and 16 bases lay in between. The CDR3 is made up of 11 amino acids. The CDR3 sequence is CSVVPGATGYF. CDR3 nucleotide sequence: TGCAGCGTTGTTCCTGGAGCGACGGGGTACTTC.

The table lists this clone with a few counts. This chain uses TRBV7-9 with TRBJ2-1; D is uncertain. Trimming left V 3 bases short and J 1 base short, with 19 bases between. The CDR3 spans 18 residues. CDR1 SEHNR and CDR2 FQNEAQ come from the germline V gene (reference sequence). The CDR3 nucleotides read TGTGCCAGCAGCTTCTTATTCTCTGGCGGAACATCCTACAATGAGCAGTTCTTC. This sequence encodes CASSFLFSGGTSYNEQFF.

V and J are TRBV19 and TRBJ1-1; TRBD1 agrees at 7 bases. Germline assignment: CDR1 LNHDA and CDR2 SQIVND (reference sequence). This CDR3 is built from 13 residues. The V segment lost 6 bases and the J segment 3 bases; nucleotides outside the gene matches: 4. The CDR3 nucleotides are TGTGCCAGTAGGATACAGGGGTACACTGAAGCTTTCTTT. Encoded protein: CASRIQGYTEAFF. The whole variable domain, filled in from reference TRBV19 and TRBJ1-1, reads DGGITQSPKYLFRKEGQNVTLSCEQNLNHDAMYWYRQDPGQGLRLIYYSQIVNDFQKGDIAEGYSVSREKKESFPLTVTSAQKNPTAFYLCASRIQGYTEAFFGQGTRLTVV.

In this sample, this clone turned up a few times. The same CDR3 is also encoded by other DNA sequences in this sample. This chain connects TRBV18 to TRBJ1-2; D call uncertain. Germline V gives CDR1 KGHSH, CDR2 LQKENI. Trimming removed 2 bases from V and 5 bases from J, with 6 bases in between. The CDR3 consists of 12 residues. This chain's CDR3 is CASSPEGYGYTF. The CDR3 bases are TGTGCCAGCTCACCAGAGGGATATGGCTACACCTTC. The full variable domain, its missing parts supplied by reference TRBV18 and TRBJ1-2, is NAGVMQNPRHLVRRRGQEARLRCSPMKGHSHVYWYRQLPEEGLKFMVYLQKENIIDESGMPKERFSAEFPKEGPSILRIQQVVRGDSAAYFCASSPEGYGYTFGSGTRLTVV.

In its sample, this clone was seen a few times. The rearrangement links TRBV19 to TRBJ2-7; 11 positions match TRBD2. V trimming: 3 bases; J trimming: 3 bases; junction bases outside the gene matches: 4. The CDR3 has 15 amino acids. Germline assignment: CDR1 LNHDA and CDR2 SQIVND (reference sequence). CDR3 region: CASSMLAGGVYEQYF. The CDR3 DNA sequence: TGTGCCAGTAGTATGCTAGCGGGAGGAGTCTACGAGCAGTACTTC.